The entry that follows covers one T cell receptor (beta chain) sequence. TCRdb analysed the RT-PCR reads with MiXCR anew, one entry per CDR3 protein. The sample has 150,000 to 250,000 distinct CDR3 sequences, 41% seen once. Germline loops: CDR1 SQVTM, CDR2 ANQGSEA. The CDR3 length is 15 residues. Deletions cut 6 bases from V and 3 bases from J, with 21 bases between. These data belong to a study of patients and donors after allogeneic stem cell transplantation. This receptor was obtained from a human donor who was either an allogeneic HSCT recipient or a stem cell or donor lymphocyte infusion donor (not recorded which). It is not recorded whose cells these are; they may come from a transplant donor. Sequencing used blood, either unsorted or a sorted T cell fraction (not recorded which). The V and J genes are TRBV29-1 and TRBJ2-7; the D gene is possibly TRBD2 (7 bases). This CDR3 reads CSVSGGTPRGYEQYF. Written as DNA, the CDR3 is TGCAGCGTCTCCGGGGGGACACCTCGGGGCTACGAGCAGTACTTC.